The entry below describes one T cell receptor beta chain. TCRdb reprocessed the RT-PCR reads with MiXCR, giving one entry per CDR3 protein. This sample carries hundreds of thousands of distinct CDR3 sequences, 13% to 15% of them seen once, and the ten largest clones take 3.6%. The V gene's germline CDR1 is KGHSH and CDR2 LQKENI. With 6 bases removed from V and 0 bases from J, the gap between germline ends came to 12 bases. This CDR3 is 15 amino acids long. The TCR sequence derives from a female donor in good health, serving as a healthy control. V is TRBV18 and J is TRBJ2-1; possible D gene TRBD2, 5 bases. Material for sequencing was memory CD4+ T cells from blood. In nucleotides, the CDR3 is TGTGCCAGCTCCCCTACTAGGAACTCCTACAATGAGCAGTTCTTC. This sequence encodes CASSPTRNSYNEQFF. The full variable domain, rest sourced from reference TRBV18 and TRBJ2-1, is NAGVMQNPRHLVRRRGQEARLRCSPMKGHSHVYWYRQLPEEGLKFMVYLQKENIIDESGMPKERFSAEFPKEGPSILRIQQVVRGDSAAYFCASSPTRNSYNEQFFGPGTRLTVL.